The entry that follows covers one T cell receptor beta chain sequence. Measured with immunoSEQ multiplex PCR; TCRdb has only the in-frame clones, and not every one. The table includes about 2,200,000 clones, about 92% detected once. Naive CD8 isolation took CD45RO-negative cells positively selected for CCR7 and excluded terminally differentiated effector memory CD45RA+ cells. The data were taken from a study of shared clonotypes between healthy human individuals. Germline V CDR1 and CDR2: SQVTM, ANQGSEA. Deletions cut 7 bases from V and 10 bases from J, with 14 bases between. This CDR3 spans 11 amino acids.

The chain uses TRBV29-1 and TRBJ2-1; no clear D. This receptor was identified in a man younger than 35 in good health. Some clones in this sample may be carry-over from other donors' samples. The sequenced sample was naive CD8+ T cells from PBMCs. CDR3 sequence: CSAAGSLEQFF. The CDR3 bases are TGCAGCGCCGCAGGTAGTCTCGAGCAGTTCTTC.